Listed here is a single T cell receptor (beta chain). Its antigen remains unknown. This sample is drawn from a study of tissue T cells after allogeneic stem cell transplantation. Study conclusions and caveats: Blood and spleen captured only part of the tissue TCR repertoire. Motif-based clustering found tissue-specific repertoire signatures shared across patients, though few clones were shared. Alloreactivity or antigen specificity of tissue TCRs was not determined; some clones might be host cells.

TCRdb's table, derived via immunoSEQ multiplex PCR, lists solely in-frame clones and lacks some. The profile covers 2,500 to 3,000 clones, with 50% to 65% appearing a single time and about 23% taken by the ten largest. The J segment lost 6 bases and the V segment lost 5 bases, leaving 8 bases of the junction unmatched. Germline V gene data show CDR1 as SGHTA and CDR2 as FQGNSA. The length of the CDR3 is 15 residues. Enrolled prospectively were adult allogeneic hematopoietic cell transplant recipients whose graft-versus-host disease was steroid-refractory. All graft-versus-host disease patients had gastrointestinal involvement and received several lines of directed therapy.

This material consisted of duodenal tissue, taken at autopsy. The clonotype originates from a male patient older than 55 with steroid-refractory graft-versus-host disease after an allogeneic stem cell transplant. Some T cells may possibly be graft donor cells. The V gene is TRBV7-2, the J gene TRBJ2-1; 9 bases map to TRBD1. The CDR3 coding sequence is TGTGCCAGCAGCCTGAGGGACAGGGCGCCCAATGAGCAGTTCTTC. Translation: CASSLRDRAPNEQFF.